This is a list of T cell receptor beta chains from one sample in a study of control samples from healthy donors and cancer patients. Clones were read by immunoSEQ multiplex PCR, and TCRdb kept only the in-frame ones, dropping some. There are 120,000 to 150,000 clones in the sample; more than 90% occur only once, and roughly 12% lies in the top ten. Input material: blood. Receptors originate from a man between 25 and 39 years old in good health. Each CDR3 is given with its conserved first and last residue. The D gene is left open where the match is weak. A row's size may be missing; if present it is once, few, many or a size class.

TGTGCCAGCAGCTTAAGCGGGAGTCTAGGCAATGAGCAGTTCTTC CASSLSGSLGNEQFF TRBV7-9 TRBD2 . TRBJ2-1
TGTGCCAGCAGTGAGTCGGATAACGGGGAGCTGTTTTTT CASSESDNGELFF TRBV2 . once TRBJ2-2
TGTGCCAGCAGTTTTTTGGGACTAAGCTCCTACAATGAGCAGTTCTTC CASSFLGLSSYNEQFF TRBV28 TRBD2 . TRBJ2-1
TGCGCCAGCAGCCTCGAGGAGAGGGGCACAGATACGCAGTATTTT CASSLEERGTDTQYF TRBV5-1 . . TRBJ2-3
TGCAGTGCTAGAGTTCACTATGGCTACACCTTC CSARVHYGYTF TRBV20-1 . once TRBJ1-2
TGTGCCAGCAGAAAACTACGCGGGTACTTC CASRKLRGYF TRBV12-3/TRBV12-4 . . TRBJ2-7
TGTGCCAGCAGGCCCGGGACTAGCAATGAGCAGTTCTTC CASRPGTSNEQFF TRBV2 TRBD2 . TRBJ2-1
TGTGCCAGCAGTGACTCAGGTGTGGAGGGACTGACTTCACCCCTCCACTTT CASSDSGVEGLTSPLHF TRBV6-4 . . TRBJ1-6
TGTGCCAGCAGCTTAATGCGGGGCCCACTCTACGAGCAGTACTTC CASSLMRGPLYEQYF TRBV7-9 . . TRBJ2-7
TGTGCCAGCAGCCAAGTGGCGTTTTGGACAGCCGGACTGAACACCGGGGAGCTGTTTTTT CASSQVAFWTAGLNTGELFF TRBV4-2 . . TRBJ2-2
TGTGCCACCGCAGGGGGCGGCAATCAGCCCCAGCATTTT CATAGGGNQPQHF TRBV24-1 TRBD1 . TRBJ1-5
TGTGCCAGCAGCCCTACCCGGGACAGGGGGTATACTAACTATGGCTACACCTTC CASSPTRDRGYTNYGYTF TRBV7-3 TRBD1 . TRBJ1-2
TGTGCCAGCAGTGAGATTCCCCCTGGCGGGACCAATCAGCCCCAGCATTTT CASSEIPPGGTNQPQHF TRBV6-1 . . TRBJ1-5
TGTGCCACCAGCAGAGATCCAGCCAGCTCTGGAAACACCATATATTTT CATSRDPASSGNTIYF TRBV15 . . TRBJ1-3
TGTGCCAGCAGTTTATTAGCGGTCGGCTCCTACAATGAGCAGTTCTTC CASSLLAVGSYNEQFF TRBV28 . . TRBJ2-1
TGTGCCATCAGTGACGGGGGCTCCCAGCCCCAGCATTTT CAISDGGSQPQHF TRBV10-3 . . TRBJ1-5
TGCAGGACCGACAGGGGATGGTTTAACAATGAGCAGTTCTTC CRTDRGWFNNEQFF TRBV29-1 TRBD1 . TRBJ2-1
TGTGCCAGCAGTTTATCATCGGACAGTAACTATGGCTACACCTTC CASSLSSDSNYGYTF TRBV27 . . TRBJ1-2
TGTGCCAGCAGCATCGGACAGGGGGCAGGTACGCAGTATTTT CASSIGQGAGTQYF TRBV5-8 TRBD1 . TRBJ2-3
TGTGCCAGCAGTTCCGGACTAGCGGGAGGGGGGGTTGGCTCCTACAATGAGCAGTTCTTC CASSSGLAGGGVGSYNEQFF TRBV11-3 TRBD2 few TRBJ2-1
TGTGCCAGTAGTATCGGGACCATTGAGCAGTTCTTC CASSIGTIEQFF TRBV19 . . TRBJ2-1
TGTGCCAGCAGTGAAGTAGGGGGACGATCCTACGAGCAGTACTTC CASSEVGGRSYEQYF TRBV2 . . TRBJ2-7
TGTGCCAGCAGCCCCCGACTAGCGGGGGCCTCTGGAGCTAATGAGCAGTTCTTC CASSPRLAGASGANEQFF TRBV6-8 TRBD2 . TRBJ2-1
TGTGCCAGCAGTGATAGTAGTACCGGGGAGCTGTTTTTT CASSDSSTGELFF TRBV6-4 . . TRBJ2-2
TGTGCCAGCAGTTCGGAGGGGGCCTCTCCGTACGAGCAGTACTTC CASSSEGASPYEQYF TRBV28 . . TRBJ2-7
TGTGCCAGCAGTTTAAGAGCCGGCAATCAGCCCCAGCATTTT CASSLRAGNQPQHF TRBV28 . . TRBJ1-5
TGTGCCAGTAGTACTACCGGGGGCTGGCACAATCAGCCCCAGCATTTT CASSTTGGWHNQPQHF TRBV19 . . TRBJ1-5
TGTGCCAGCAGTGAAAGCGGCAATGAGCAGTTCTTC CASSESGNEQFF TRBV6-4 . . TRBJ2-1
TGTGCCAGCAGCCAAGTGCGTTCTACTAGGACTAGCGGGTCCTACGAGCAGTACTTC CASSQVRSTRTSGSYEQYF TRBV14 TRBD2 . TRBJ2-7
TGCAGCGTTGTAGGACTAGCGGGAGTTTACGAGCAGTTCTTC CSVVGLAGVYEQFF TRBV29-1 TRBD2 . TRBJ2-1
TGTGCCAGCAGCTTACAGGGGTATAATTCACCCCTCCACTTT CASSLQGYNSPLHF TRBV7-2 . . TRBJ1-6
TGCGCCAGCAGGGAGGACCCAGGAGCGTATGGCTACACCTTC CASREDPGAYGYTF TRBV5-1 . . TRBJ1-2
TGTGCCAGCAGCAAACGACTAGCGGCCTACAATGAGCAGTTCTTC CASSKRLAAYNEQFF TRBV9 TRBD2 . TRBJ2-1
TGTGCCAGCAGCCGGACAGGGCGTTCTGAAAAACTGTTTTTT CASSRTGRSEKLFF TRBV7-9 TRBD1 . TRBJ1-4
TGTGCCAGCAGCTTACACGAAACAGGGAGGTCCCTCTACGAGCAGTACTTC CASSLHETGRSLYEQYF TRBV11-2 . once TRBJ2-7
TGTGCCAGCAGATACGACAGGGCTTCACCCCTCCACTTT CASRYDRASPLHF TRBV7-2 TRBD1 . TRBJ1-6
TGTGCCAGCTATGAACAGGCGTCCACCGGGGAGCTGTTTTTT CASYEQASTGELFF TRBV18 . . TRBJ2-2
TGTGCCAGCAGCAAATTGCGGGGGGTTGGGTATAATTCACCCCTCCACTTT CASSKLRGVGYNSPLHF TRBV21-1 . once TRBJ1-6
TGCGCCAGCAGCCACCTCGTTGGGACAGGGCAAATCGGTGTCGGCACTGAAGCTTTCTTT CASSHLVGTGQIGVGTEAFF TRBV4-1 TRBD1 once TRBJ1-1
TGTGCCAGCAGTGATCAGGGGACCGGGGAGCTGTTTTTT CASSDQGTGELFF TRBV2 . . TRBJ2-2
TGCAGCGTTCTGGAGGCCTACGAGCAGTACTTC CSVLEAYEQYF TRBV29-1 . . TRBJ2-7
TGTGCCAGCAGCCCATCCTCACGGGTATCTGAAGCTTTCTTT CASSPSSRVSEAFF TRBV5-4 . . TRBJ1-1
TGTGCCAGCAGCGCACATGTAACCCTGAACACTGAAGCTTTCTTT CASSAHVTLNTEAFF TRBV9 . . TRBJ1-1
TGTGCCAGAGCCCAGACAGGGGAGTCTGGCTACACCTTC CARAQTGESGYTF TRBV7-8 TRBD1 few TRBJ1-2
TGTGCCAGCAGCCAAGATTCACTGCAGGGTGACTCTAATTCACCCCTCCACTTT CASSQDSLQGDSNSPLHF TRBV3-1/TRBV3-2 . . TRBJ1-6
TGTGCCAGCTCACAAGACAGGGGGCAGGACTTT CASSQDRGQDF TRBV18 TRBD1 . TRBJ1-1
TGTGCCAGCAGCTTTGCGGACTATGGCTACACCTTC CASSFADYGYTF TRBV7-9 . . TRBJ1-2
TGTGCCAGCAGCAAACAGTCCCCTAGCGGGAGGAATGAGCAGTTCTTC CASSKQSPSGRNEQFF TRBV21-1 . . TRBJ2-1